This entry lists 6 T cell receptor beta chains sequenced from one sample in a study of technical replicates of blood from a handful of donors. Produced via immunoSEQ multiplex PCR; TCRdb's table is partial and in-frame only. Of 50,000 to 75,000 clones detected, just over 90% appear once; the ten largest clones hold about 4.4%. The sample consisted of PBMCs. The receptors derive from a human donor in good health. Some clones in this sample may be carry-over from other donors' samples.

The V gene is TRBV6-1, the J gene TRBJ1-1, with 12 bases lining up with TRBD1. Trimming took 4 bases from V and 3 from J; bases not matched to a gene: 3. This CDR3 spans 15 amino acids. The V gene's germline CDR1 is MNHNS and CDR2 SASEGT. The CDR3 DNA is TGTGCCAGCAGTGGGGACAGGGGGCAGTACACTGAAGCTTTCTTT. Its protein product is CASSGDRGQYTEAFF.

The CDR3 DNA reads as TGTGCCAGCAGCTTAGCTGGGACAGGGCGGGAAAAACTGTTTTTT. Residues: CASSLAGTGREKLFF. This rearrangement joins TRBV7-9 to TRBJ1-4; the match to TRBD1 covers 9 bases. Germline V gene lookup returns CDR1 SEHNR and CDR2 FQNEAQ (reference sequence). The CDR3 contains 15 residues. V shed 0 bases and J 8 bases; nucleotides not matched to a gene: 4.

This clone has only a few counts. This chain uses TRBV6-1 with TRBJ2-7; the match to TRBD2 covers 12 bases. CDR3 length equals 15 residues. Germline CDR1 is MNHNS and CDR2 is SASEGT. V was pared by 6 bases and J by 5 bases, with 8 bases of the junction left unmatched. The CDR3 region has the DNA TGTGCCAGCAGCTCGACTAGCGGGAGTGTCGACGAGCAGTACTTC. Translation gives CASSSTSGSVDEQYF.

This clone was recorded once. The rearrangement links TRBV4-3 to TRBJ2-2; 10 nucleotides line up with TRBD2. The length of the CDR3 is 16 residues. CDR1 and CDR2 (germline): LGHNA, YSLEER. Unmatched junction bases numbered 6, after V lost 1 base and J lost 7 bases. The CDR3 nucleotides read TGCGCCAGCAGCCAAGTTCTAGCGGGAGAGGGCGGGGAGCTGTTTTTT. Protein sequence: CASSQVLAGEGGELFF.

V usage is TRBV19 and J usage is TRBJ1-2; 7 bases line up with TRBD1. V trimming: 4 bases; J trimming: 1 base; junction bases outside the gene matches: 15. The CDR3 is 18 residues long. The germline V gene encodes CDR1 LNHDA and CDR2 SQIVND (reference sequence). The CDR3 sequence is CASSRVGTVSGDNYGYTF. CDR3 DNA: TGTGCCAGTAGTAGGGTCGGGACAGTTTCAGGGGATAACTATGGCTACACCTTC.

The chain employs TRBV7-2 and TRBJ2-5, with 15 bases lining up with TRBD2. CDR1 is SGHTA, CDR2 FQGNSA, per germline. J gave up 5 bases and V 6 bases, and 7 bases lay outside the gene matches. The CDR3 covers 16 residues. The CDR3 loop is CASSRTSGGARETQYF. CDR3 sequence (DNA): TGTGCCAGCAGTCGGACTAGCGGGGGGGCCAGGGAGACCCAGTACTTC.